This T cell receptor beta chain comes out of a study of CD8 T cells in Susac syndrome. When the RNA was reverse transcribed, random hexamers were used with an input of about 0.45 to 1 ug. Multiplex immunoSEQ PCR targeted 54 Vbeta and 13 Jbeta TCR beta segments. A single record per CDR3 protein comes from TCRdb applying MiXCR to the immunoSEQ multiplex PCR reads. The data show a few hundred thousand distinct CDR3 sequences, approximately 90% seen once. Sequencing targeted TCR beta in blood CD8+ and CD4+ T cells. This CDR3 has 14 residues. The germline V gene encodes CDR1 SEHNR and CDR2 FQNEAQ (reference sequence). Deletions cut 4 bases from V and 4 bases from J, with 13 bases between.

Sequencing used CD8+ T cells from PBMCs. This sequence originates from a human donor with multiple sclerosis. The chain is built from TRBV7-9 and TRBJ1-1, with D unresolved. This CDR3 is CASSSVFLGTEAFF. The CDR3 DNA sequence: TGTGCCAGCAGCTCCGTCTTTCTGGGCACTGAAGCTTTCTTT.